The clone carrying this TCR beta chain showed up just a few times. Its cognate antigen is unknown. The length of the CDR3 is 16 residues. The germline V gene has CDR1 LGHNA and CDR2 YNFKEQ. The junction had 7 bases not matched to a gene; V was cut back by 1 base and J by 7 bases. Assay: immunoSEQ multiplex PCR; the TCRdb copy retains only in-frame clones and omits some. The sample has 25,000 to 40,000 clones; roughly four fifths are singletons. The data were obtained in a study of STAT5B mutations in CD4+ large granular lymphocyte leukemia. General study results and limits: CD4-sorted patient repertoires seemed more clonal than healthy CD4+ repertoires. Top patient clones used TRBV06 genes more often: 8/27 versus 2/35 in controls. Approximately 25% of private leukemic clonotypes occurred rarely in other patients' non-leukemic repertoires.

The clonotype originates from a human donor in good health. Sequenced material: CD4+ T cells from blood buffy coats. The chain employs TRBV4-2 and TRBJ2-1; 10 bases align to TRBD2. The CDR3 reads CASSQVFGTSVNEQFF. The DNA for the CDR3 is TGTGCCAGCAGCCAAGTTTTCGGGACTAGCGTTAATGAGCAGTTCTTC.